This T cell receptor beta chain appears in the sequencing data of a study of T cells in Graves' hyperthyroidism and ophthalmopathy. In its sample, this clonotype was seen many times. Its antigen is still unknown. The PBMCs had their origin in 8.5 to 10 ml of fresh peripheral blood. General observations from the study: The model predicted ophthalmopathy a median around 6.5 months before onset. Stable hyperthyroidism was separated from ophthalmopathy by a model based on 13 V-J features.

The TCR beta CDR3 regions underwent amplification using RNA transcripts as the source. TCR CDR3 regions were first amplified by RT-PCR with HTBI primers. TCRdb reprocessed the multiplex PCR reads via MiXCR and lists one record per CDR3 protein. The table records about 350,000 distinct CDR3 sequences, 15% to 20% of them present only once. V shed 3 bases and J shed 2 bases, with 12 bases lying between them. Per germline, CDR1 SGHRS and CDR2 YFSETQ. CDR3 length equals 14 residues. This chain uses TRBV5-1 with TRBJ2-7; TRBD1 is a possible D gene (6 bases). What was sequenced was blood. The sequence was obtained from a woman aged 40 to 50 with Graves' ophthalmopathy. This chain's CDR3 is CASSWDKIPYEQYF. The CDR3 nucleotides are TGCGCCAGCAGCTGGGACAAAATTCCCTACGAGCAGTACTTC.